The source of this T cell receptor (beta chain) is a study of T cells in Graves' hyperthyroidism and ophthalmopathy. General study results and limits: Blood also showed most of the thyroid clonotypes that were expanded above 0.001.

Those with hyperthyroidism were 18 to 65 years old, newly diagnosed, and ill for under 2 months. It was RNA transcripts that yielded the amplified TCR beta CDR3 regions. HTBI primers were used for first-round RT-PCR of the TCR CDR3. TCRdb itself ran the multiplex PCR reads through MiXCR, one entry per CDR3 protein. The sample includes a few hundred thousand distinct CDR3 sequences, around 46% of them seen just once. This clonotype was seen more than once but under ten times. Its antigen is still unknown. The CDR3 runs 13 residues. CDR1 SNHLY and CDR2 FYNNEI come from the germline V gene. V lost 3 bases to trimming and J lost 6 bases; unmatched junction nucleotides: 4.

The source material was peripheral blood or thyroid tissue (not recorded which). This TCR derives from a woman aged 18-29 years with Graves' hyperthyroidism. The chain recombines TRBV2 with TRBJ1-2; 7 positions match TRBD1. The CDR3 sequence: CASSEIGGDGYTF. CDR3 nucleotides: TGTGCCAGCAGTGAGATAGGGGGCGATGGCTACACCTTC.